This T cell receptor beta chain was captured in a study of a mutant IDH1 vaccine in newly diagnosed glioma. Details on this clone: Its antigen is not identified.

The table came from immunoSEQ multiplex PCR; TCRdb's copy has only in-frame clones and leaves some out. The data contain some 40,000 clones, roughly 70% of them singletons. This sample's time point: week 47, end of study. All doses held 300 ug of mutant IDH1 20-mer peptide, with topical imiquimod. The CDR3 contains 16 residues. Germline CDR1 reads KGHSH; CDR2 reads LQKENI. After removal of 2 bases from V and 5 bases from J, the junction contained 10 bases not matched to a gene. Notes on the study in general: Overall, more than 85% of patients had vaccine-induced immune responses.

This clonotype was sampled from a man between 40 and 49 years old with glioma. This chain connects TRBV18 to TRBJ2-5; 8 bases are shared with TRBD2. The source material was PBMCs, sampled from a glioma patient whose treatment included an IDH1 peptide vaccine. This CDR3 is CASSPISGRAVETQYF. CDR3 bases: TGTGCCAGCTCACCAATATCCGGGAGGGCCGTTGAGACCCAGTACTTC.